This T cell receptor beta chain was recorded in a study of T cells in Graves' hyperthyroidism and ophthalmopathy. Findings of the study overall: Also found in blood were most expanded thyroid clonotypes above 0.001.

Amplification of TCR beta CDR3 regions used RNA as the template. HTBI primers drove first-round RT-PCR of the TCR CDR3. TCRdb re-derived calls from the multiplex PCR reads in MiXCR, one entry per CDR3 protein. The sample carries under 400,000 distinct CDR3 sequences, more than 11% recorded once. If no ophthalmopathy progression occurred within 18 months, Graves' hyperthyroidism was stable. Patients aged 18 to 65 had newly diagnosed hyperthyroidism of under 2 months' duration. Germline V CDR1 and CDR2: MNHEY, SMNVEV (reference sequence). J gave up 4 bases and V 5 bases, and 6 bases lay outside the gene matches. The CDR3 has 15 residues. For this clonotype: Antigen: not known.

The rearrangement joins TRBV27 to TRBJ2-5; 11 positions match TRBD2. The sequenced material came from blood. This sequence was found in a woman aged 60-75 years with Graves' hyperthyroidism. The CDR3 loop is CASSLLAGVLETQYF. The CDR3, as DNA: TGTGCCAGCAGTCTACTAGCGGGAGTTTTAGAGACCCAGTACTTC.